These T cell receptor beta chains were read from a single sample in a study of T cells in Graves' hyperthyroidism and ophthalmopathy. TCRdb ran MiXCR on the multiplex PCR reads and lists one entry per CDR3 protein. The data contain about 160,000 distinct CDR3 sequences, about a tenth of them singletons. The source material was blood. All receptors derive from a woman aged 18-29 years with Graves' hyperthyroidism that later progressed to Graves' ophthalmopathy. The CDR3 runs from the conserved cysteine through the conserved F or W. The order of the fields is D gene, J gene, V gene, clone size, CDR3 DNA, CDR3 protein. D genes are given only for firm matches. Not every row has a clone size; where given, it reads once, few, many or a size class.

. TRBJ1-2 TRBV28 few TGTGCCAGCACCGAATCGGGACGGAGATCCTATGGCTACACCTTC CASTESGRRSYGYTF
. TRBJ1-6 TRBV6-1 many TGTGCCAGCAGTTATTTGCGGAACAGCAAAGATTCACCCCTCCACTTT CASSYLRNSKDSPLHF
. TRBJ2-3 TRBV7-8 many TGTGCCAGCAGCTTAGTCAAGGGGGGGACGACTAGCACAGATACGCAGTATTTT CASSLVKGGTTSTDTQYF
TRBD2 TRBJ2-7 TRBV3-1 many TGTGCCAGCAGCCAAGGAAGTAGCGGGACCACCTACGAGCAGTACTTC CASSQGSSGTTYEQYF
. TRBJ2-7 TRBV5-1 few TGCGCCAGCAGCAACGGACTCGAGCAGTACTTC CASSNGLEQYF
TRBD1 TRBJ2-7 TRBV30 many TGTGCCTGGAGTCCGTCAACGACAGGGTTCGAGCAGTACTTC CAWSPSTTGFEQYF
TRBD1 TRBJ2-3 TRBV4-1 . TGCGCCAGCAGCCCGACAGGGGGCACAGATACGCAGTATTTT CASSPTGGTDTQYF
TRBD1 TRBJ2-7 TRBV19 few TGTGCCAGTAGTCCCAGGGGGCCCCAGAGCTCCTACGAGCAGTACTTC CASSPRGPQSSYEQYF
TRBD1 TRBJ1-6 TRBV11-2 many TGTGCCAGCAGCCCCGGGACAGGGGTCAATTCACCCCTCCACTTT CASSPGTGVNSPLHF
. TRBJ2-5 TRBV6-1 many TGTGCCAGCAGTTTCGCGGGCCCCCAAGAGACCCAGTACTTC CASSFAGPQETQYF
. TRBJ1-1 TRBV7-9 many TGTGCCAGCAGCTTAAACTTGGACACTGAAGCTTTCTTT CASSLNLDTEAFF
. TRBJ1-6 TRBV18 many TGTGCCAGCTCATCAACCGGGACTGGGAATTCACCCCTCCACTTT CASSSTGTGNSPLHF
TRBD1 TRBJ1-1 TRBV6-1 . TGTGCCAGCACCCTTAGGGACAGCACAGAAGCTTTCTTT CASTLRDSTEAFF